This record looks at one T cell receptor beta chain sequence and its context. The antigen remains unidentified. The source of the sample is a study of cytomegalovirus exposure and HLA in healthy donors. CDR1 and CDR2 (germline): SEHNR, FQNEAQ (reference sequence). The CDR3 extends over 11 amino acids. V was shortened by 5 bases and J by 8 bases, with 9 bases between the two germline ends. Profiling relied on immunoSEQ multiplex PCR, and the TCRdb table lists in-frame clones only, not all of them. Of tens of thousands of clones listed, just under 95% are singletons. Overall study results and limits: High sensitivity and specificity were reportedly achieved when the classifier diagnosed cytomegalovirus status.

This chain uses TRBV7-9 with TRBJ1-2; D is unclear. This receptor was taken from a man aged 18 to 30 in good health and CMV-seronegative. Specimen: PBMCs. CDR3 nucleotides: TGTGCCAGCAGCCGACGGCGGGGCTACACCTTC. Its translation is CASSRRRGYTF.